Presented here are 18 T cell receptor beta chains from one specimen sequenced in a study of blood T cell repertoires in COVID-19. TCRdb's copy holds only in-frame clones and misses some; the assay was immunoSEQ multiplex PCR. The sample carries about 98,000 clones, almost 80% recorded once. Sequencing used peripheral blood. These receptors were taken from a man aged 55 to 69 with active or convalescent COVID-19.

The rearrangement joins TRBV18 to TRBJ1-1; D is uncertain. Germline V gives CDR1 KGHSH, CDR2 LQKENI. V was pared by 4 bases and J by 4 bases, with 10 bases between. The CDR3 loop spans 13 amino acids. This CDR3 is CASSRAGSTEAFF. CDR3 bases: TGTGCCAGCTCACGGGCAGGCAGCACTGAAGCTTTCTTT.

The chain employs TRBV4-3 and TRBJ1-6, with D tentatively TRBD1 (6 bases). CDR1 and CDR2 (germline): LGHNA, YSLEER. Trimming took off 1 base at V and 0 bases at J, with 16 bases between the two ends. The CDR3 is 19 residues long. The CDR3 loop reads CASSQVRKGQSSYNSPLHF. The CDR3 nucleotides are TGCGCCAGCAGCCAAGTTAGGAAAGGACAGAGCTCCTATAATTCACCCCTCCACTTT.

The rearrangement links TRBV28 to TRBJ2-5, with D possibly being TRBD1 (6 bases). V was trimmed by 6 bases and J by 14 bases, leaving 19 bases between them. Germline V CDR1 and CDR2: MDHEN, SYDVKM. This CDR3 is 12 amino acids long. The CDR3 spells CASSNSQGPGYF. CDR3 bases: TGTGCCAGCAGCAACTCGCAGGGGCCGGGTTACTTC.

The chain couples TRBV2 to TRBJ2-6; 8 positions match TRBD1. The CDR3 is 17 residues long. CDR1 and CDR2 from the germline V gene are SNHLY and FYNNEI. The J segment lost 0 bases and the V segment lost 6 bases, leaving 7 bases of the junction unmatched. CDR3 sequence: CASSRGPLPSGANVLTF. For the CDR3, the DNA is TGTGCCAGCAGCAGGGGGCCCCTCCCCTCTGGGGCCAACGTCCTGACTTTC. Together with reference TRBV2 and TRBJ2-6, the CDR3 gives the full variable domain: EPEVTQTPSHQVTQMGQEVILRCVPISNHLYFYWYRQILGQKVEFLVSFYNNEISEKSEIFDDQFSVERPDGSNFTLKIRSTKLEDSAMYFCASSRGPLPSGANVLTFGAGSRLTVL.

The genes are TRBV9 and TRBJ2-1, with 13 bases matching TRBD2. Losses at the gene ends were 6 bases for V and 4 bases for J; bases not matched to a gene: 4. The CDR3 is made up of 15 amino acids. Germline CDR1 is SGDLS and CDR2 is YYNGEE. Here the CDR3 reads CASTRGLAGYNEQFF. The CDR3 coding sequence is TGTGCCAGCACTAGGGGACTAGCGGGGTACAATGAGCAGTTCTTC.

The CDR3 sequence is CAWSVPPGVPYGYTF. CDR3 DNA: TGTGCCTGGAGTGTACCTCCGGGGGTGCCCTATGGCTACACCTTC. The chain links TRBV30 to TRBJ1-2; D might be TRBD1 (5 bases). The CDR3 extends over 15 amino acids. From germline, CDR1 is GTSNPN and CDR2 SVGIG (reference sequence). Trimming removed 0 bases from V and 4 bases from J, with 15 bases in between.

The chain couples TRBV5-8 to TRBJ2-5; 7 bases are a match to TRBD2. Germline CDR1 SGHTS, CDR2 YDEGEE. The CDR3 consists of 17 residues. V was pared by 3 bases and J by 2 bases, with 13 bases of the junction left unmatched. CDR3 protein: CASSSARGGPSQETQYF. In nucleotides, the CDR3 is TGTGCCAGCAGCTCCGCGCGGGGAGGGCCCTCACAAGAGACCCAGTACTTC.

The chain couples TRBV15 to TRBJ2-3; D is uncertain. V lost 0 bases and J 6 bases, leaving 13 bases between the germline ends. There are 15 residues in the CDR3. Looked up from germline, CDR1 is LNHNV and CDR2 is YYDKDF (reference sequence). The CDR3, as DNA: TGTGCCACCAGCAGAGATGTGCCCCCCTACGATACGCAGTATTTT. This encodes CATSRDVPPYDTQYF. Variable domain in full (rest from reference TRBV15 and TRBJ2-3): DAMVIQNPRYQVTQFGKPVTLSCSQTLNHNVMYWYQQKSSQAPKLLFHYYDKDFNNEADTPDNFQSRRPNTSFCFLDIRSPGLGDTAMYLCATSRDVPPYDTQYFGPGTRLTVL.

The gene calls are TRBV7-3 and TRBJ2-2; perhaps TRBD2 as D (6 bases). Germline-derived CDR1 and CDR2 are SGHTA and FQGTGA. The CDR3 loop spans 15 amino acids. Deletions cut 5 bases from V and 3 bases from J, with 13 bases between. CDR3 nucleotide sequence: TGTGCCAGCAGCCTAGGGGCGGGGCACACCGGGGAGCTGTTTTTT. Protein sequence: CASSLGAGHTGELFF.

A word on this clone: One end of the junction fails to match germline, which may point to a read error. The V call is TRBV28, the J call TRBJ1-2; D not certain. Per the germline V gene, CDR1 is MDHEN and CDR2 is SYDVKM. The length of the CDR3 is 13 residues. The CDR3 sequence: CASSAETNYGYTF. DNA of the CDR3: TGTGCCAGCAGTGCAGAAACTAATTATGGCTACACCTTC.

This clone appeared once. J is TRBJ1-5 and V is TRBV28; the D gene is possibly TRBD1 (5 bases). V dropped 10 bases and J dropped 0 bases, with 13 bases sitting between them. Germline V lookup: CDR1 MDHEN, CDR2 SYDVKM. CDR3 size: 14 residues. The CDR3 spells CATRGGYSNQPQHF. The CDR3 DNA reads as TGTGCCACTCGGGGGGGGTATAGCAATCAGCCCCAGCATTTT. Drawing the rest from reference TRBV28 and TRBJ1-5, the complete variable domain is DVKVTQSSRYLVKRTGEKVFLECVQDMDHENMFWYRQDPGLGLRLIYFSYDVKMKEKGDIPEGYSVSREKKERFSLILESASTNQTSMYLCATRGGYSNQPQHFGDGTRLSIL.

V and J are TRBV5-1 and TRBJ2-7, with TRBD2 matching over 8 bases. This CDR3 spans 16 amino acids. Germline V gene data show CDR1 as SGHRS and CDR2 as YFSETQ. The V segment lost 4 bases and the J segment 1 base; nucleotides outside the gene matches: 10. The CDR3 is CASSGSTSGLSYEQYF. The CDR3 coding sequence is TGCGCCAGCAGCGGTAGTACTAGCGGCTTATCCTACGAGCAGTACTTC.

This chain connects TRBV3-1 (or the pseudogene TRBV3-2) to TRBJ1-2, with D unclear. Looked up from germline, CDR1 is LGHDT and CDR2 is YNNKEL (reference sequence). The germline V and J ends were trimmed by 1 base and 8 bases, with 8 bases remaining between them. The CDR3 contains 12 residues. This chain's CDR3 is CASSQAYLGYTF. As DNA, the CDR3 is TGTGCCAGCAGCCAAGCGTATCTAGGCTACACCTTC.

CDR3 nucleotide sequence: TGCGCCAGCAGCTTCAGGGGGGATGAAAAACTGTTTTTT. As protein: CASSFRGDEKLFF. The rearrangement uses TRBV5-1 and TRBJ1-4; 7 bases match TRBD1. The germline gives CDR1 SGHRS, CDR2 YFSETQ. CDR3 length: 13 amino acids. J was trimmed by 6 bases and V by 2 bases; bases with no gene match: 1.

The chain carries TRBV24-1 and TRBJ2-3; maybe TRBD1 (5 bases). Germline loops: CDR1 KGHDR, CDR2 SFDVKD. This CDR3 contains 16 residues. The V end lost 5 bases, the J end lost 0 bases, and 14 bases lay between the germline ends. The DNA for the CDR3 is TGTGCCACCAGTGTCACGGCAGGGTCTAGCACAGATACGCAGTATTTT. This codes for CATSVTAGSSTDTQYF.

This chain joins TRBV6-5 and TRBJ2-1, with 11 nucleotides matching TRBD2. This CDR3 has 14 amino acids. CDR1 MNHEY and CDR2 SVGAGI come from the germline V gene. V was clipped by 10 bases and J by 7 bases; unmatched bases: 9. CDR3 bases: TGTGCCACCTGCCTCACTAGCGGGAGAAATGAGCAGTTCTTC. Translation: CATCLTSGRNEQFF.

The chain links TRBV28 to TRBJ1-2; D ambiguous. V was pared by 2 bases and J by 1 base, with 8 bases between. The CDR3 contains 14 residues. Germline V CDR1 and CDR2: MDHEN, SYDVKM. CDR3 nucleotides: TGTGCCAGCAGTTTAATGGCCAGTAACTATGGCTACACCTTC. Protein product: CASSLMASNYGYTF.

The table lists this clone with a count of one. The genes are TRBV4-1 and TRBJ1-1; the D is unclear. This CDR3 spans 17 amino acids. Looked up from germline, CDR1 is MGHRA and CDR2 is YSYEKL. Trimming took off 0 bases at V and 3 bases at J, with 17 bases between the two ends. The CDR3 sequence is CASSQEADHYLHTEAFF. CDR3 nucleotides: TGCGCCAGCAGCCAAGAAGCGGATCATTACCTTCACACTGAAGCTTTCTTT.